The 25 T cell receptor beta chains below come from one sample, sequenced in a study of T cells in tuberculosis. Here immunoSEQ multiplex PCR was the method, and the copy in TCRdb shows in-frame clones only, minus some. The table lists about 36,000 clones, over 90% of them singletons, with about 7.5% in the top ten. Sequenced input: PBMCs. Receptors originate from a donor aged 10-29 years with latent tuberculosis or without tuberculosis infection.

This clone was detected only once. The V and J genes are TRBV6-1 and TRBJ2-3, with 9 bases matching TRBD2. Germline lookup yields CDR1 MNHNS and CDR2 SASEGT. V shed 4 bases, J shed 0 bases, and the junction held 8 bases outside the gene matches. The CDR3 sequence is 17 residues long. As DNA, the CDR3 is TGTGCCAGCAGTGCTAGCGGGGTATACACTAGCACAGATACGCAGTATTTT. This encodes CASSASGVYTSTDTQYF.

The chain couples TRBV19 to TRBJ1-2, with 7 nucleotides matching TRBD1. The ends lost 4 bases at V and 13 bases at J; junction bases unmatched: 12. The CDR3 runs 13 residues. CDR1 and CDR2 from the germline V gene are LNHDA and SQIVND (reference sequence). CDR3: CASSTQSWTGITF. CDR3 bases: TGTGCCAGTAGTACCCAGAGCTGGACAGGTATCACCTTC.

This clone was seen a single time. J is TRBJ2-3 and V is TRBV5-8; possible D gene TRBD1, 5 bases. Trimming left V 3 bases short and J 0 bases short, with 8 bases between. This CDR3 spans 14 amino acids. CDR1 and CDR2 from the germline V gene are SGHTS and YDEGEE. The CDR3 is CASSYRPSTDTQYF. In nucleotides, the CDR3 is TGTGCCAGCAGCTACAGGCCGAGCACAGATACGCAGTATTTT.

V is TRBV10-3 and J is TRBJ2-2; 10 bases are shared with TRBD1. The CDR3 has 18 residues. The V and J ends lost 0 bases and 6 bases, in that order; junction bases with no gene match: 10. Germline V gives CDR1 ENHRY, CDR2 SYGVKD. The CDR3 sequence: CAISESLWDRGGSGELFF. In DNA form, the CDR3 reads TGTGCCATCAGTGAGTCGTTATGGGACAGGGGAGGATCCGGGGAGCTGTTTTTT.

This clone was seen once. The genes are TRBV2 and TRBJ2-1, with TRBD1 identical over 7 bases. This CDR3 contains 14 residues. V was pared by 2 bases and J by 5 bases, with 3 bases of the junction left unmatched. The germline V gene encodes CDR1 SNHLY and CDR2 FYNNEI. In DNA form, the CDR3 reads TGTGCCAGCAGTGAAAGGACAGGCAACAATGAGCAGTTCTTC. It codes for CASSERTGNNEQFF.

The CDR3 is CASSLGLGYEQFF. DNA of the CDR3: TGCGCCAGCAGCTTGGGACTAGGGTATGAGCAGTTCTTC. The chain couples TRBV5-1 to TRBJ2-1; possibly TRBD2 for D (6 bases). V was cut by 0 bases and J by 8 bases, with 9 bases left in between. CDR1 and CDR2 (germline): SGHRS, YFSETQ. CDR3 size: 13 residues.

The V call is TRBV2, the J call TRBJ2-3, with D perhaps TRBD2 (7 bases). V lost 4 bases to trimming and J lost 0 bases, with 11 bases between them. In germline, CDR1 is SNHLY, CDR2 FYNNEI. This CDR3 has 15 amino acids. As DNA, the CDR3 is TGTGCCAGCAGTGGGGCGGGGGCCAGCACAGATACGCAGTATTTT. This codes for CASSGAGASTDTQYF.

A word on this clone: Other DNA sequences of this sample code for an identical CDR3. This chain joins TRBV7-3 and TRBJ1-1; 8 bases agree with TRBD1. The CDR3 runs 14 residues. Trimming took 4 bases from V and 4 from J; bases not matched to a gene: 5. The germline CDR1 and CDR2 sequences are SGHTA and FQGTGA. CDR3 DNA sequence: TGTGCCAGCAGCTCTAGAACAGGGGGCACTGAAGCTTTCTTT. Residues: CASSSRTGGTEAFF.

The chain employs TRBV6-6 and TRBJ1-5; the match to TRBD1 covers 7 bases. From germline, CDR1 is MNHNY and CDR2 SVGAGI (reference sequence). CDR3 length equals 16 residues. After removal of 8 bases from V and 2 bases from J, the junction contained 12 bases not matched to a gene. The CDR3 loop reads CASALTGAVGNQPQHF. The CDR3 region has the DNA TGTGCCAGCGCCCTTACAGGGGCCGTGGGCAATCAGCCCCAGCATTTT.

The chain couples TRBV6-5 to TRBJ2-3, with D hard to call. This CDR3 region has 11 residues. From germline, CDR1 is MNHEY and CDR2 SVGAGI. Trimming shortened V by 6 bases and J by 2 bases, and 3 bases separated the two germline ends. The CDR3 DNA reads as TGTGCCAGCAGGTACACAGATACGCAGTATTTT. This gives the protein CASRYTDTQYF.

This rearrangement joins TRBV11-2 to TRBJ1-2; 7 bases line up with TRBD1. Germline V CDR1 and CDR2: SGHAT, FQNNGV. V lost 4 bases to trimming and J lost 6 bases; unmatched junction nucleotides: 8. This CDR3 contains 14 residues. CDR3 nucleotides: TGTGCCAGCAGCTCCAACAGGGGTTGGCATGGCTACACCTTC. This gives the protein CASSSNRGWHGYTF.

The V gene is TRBV30, the J gene TRBJ1-5, with TRBD1 matching 7 bases. Germline V gene sequence: CDR1 GTSNPN, CDR2 SVGIG (reference sequence). The CDR3 consists of 15 residues. V trimming: 5 bases; J trimming: 3 bases; junction bases outside the gene matches: 10. The CDR3 reads CAWGRRDRDNQPQHF. In nucleotides, the CDR3 is TGTGCCTGGGGAAGGCGAGACAGGGACAATCAGCCCCAGCATTTT.

CDR3: CASSVGNSLSYNEQFF. CDR3 coding DNA: TGTGCCAGCAGCGTAGGGAACAGCCTTAGCTACAATGAGCAGTTCTTC. V is TRBV9 and J is TRBJ2-1; no clear D gene. Germline CDR1 and CDR2: SGDLS and YYNGEE. The V end was cut by 0 bases, the J end by 3 bases, with 13 bases between. This CDR3 has 16 amino acids.

The chain links TRBV19 to TRBJ1-2; 7 bases line up with TRBD1. The CDR3 extends over 14 amino acids. After removal of 8 bases from V and 3 bases from J, the junction contained 9 bases not matched to a gene. Looked up from germline, CDR1 is LNHDA and CDR2 is SQIVND (reference sequence). The CDR3 sequence: CASGAGTAYYGYTF. The CDR3 nucleotides read TGTGCCAGTGGGGCGGGGACAGCCTACTATGGCTACACCTTC.

This chain links TRBV7-9 with TRBJ1-3, with TRBD1 matching over 12 bases. The length of the CDR3 is 14 residues. Looked up from germline, CDR1 is SEHNR and CDR2 is FQNEAQ (reference sequence). V lost 3 bases and J lost 7; bases outside the gene matches: 1. The CDR3 is CASSLGQGANTIYF. CDR3 nucleotide sequence: TGTGCCAGCAGCTTGGGACAGGGGGCGAACACCATATATTTT.

The genes are TRBV19 and TRBJ1-2; TRBD1 matches at 8 bases. Germline V gene sequence: CDR1 LNHDA, CDR2 SQIVND (reference sequence). The V segment lost 4 bases and the J segment 4 bases; nucleotides outside the gene matches: 8. This CDR3 has 15 amino acids. In DNA form, the CDR3 reads TGTGCCAGTAGTAGGGACAGGCGACAACTCTATGGCTACACCTTC. Its protein is CASSRDRRQLYGYTF.

The rearrangement joins TRBV4-1 to TRBJ2-7; D is unresolved. CDR3 length: 13 amino acids. CDR1 MGHRA and CDR2 YSYEKL come from the germline V gene. V lost 4 bases, J lost 2 bases, and 9 bases lay in between. CDR3 sequence reads: CASSPGYAYEQYF. The CDR3 DNA reads as TGCGCCAGCAGCCCCGGTTACGCCTACGAGCAGTACTTC.

This chain joins TRBV27 and TRBJ1-1; maybe TRBD1 (6 bases). V lost 8 bases and J lost 5, with 21 bases in between. This CDR3 comprises 15 residues. In germline, CDR1 is MNHEY, CDR2 SMNVEV (reference sequence). DNA of the CDR3: TGTGCCAGCTTTCCGCCGGGACAACTACGGACTGAAGCTTTCTTT. This codes for CASFPPGQLRTEAFF.

This sequence joins TRBV4-2 and TRBJ2-3; TRBD2 agrees at 11 bases. Trimming cost V 3 bases and J 2 bases; bases outside gene matches: 7. This CDR3 spans 17 amino acids. CDR1 is LGHNA, CDR2 YNFKEQ, per germline. CDR3 residues: CASSQEIAGGITDTQYF. In nucleotides, the CDR3 is TGTGCCAGCAGCCAGGAAATAGCGGGGGGGATCACAGATACGCAGTATTTT.

The CDR3: CASSYRPQGRTSEQYF. Written as DNA, the CDR3 is TGTGCCAGCAGTTACCGACCTCAGGGGAGAACAAGCGAGCAGTACTTC. This chain links TRBV6-5 with TRBJ2-7, with D possibly being TRBD1 (6 bases). Trimming removed 2 bases from V and 6 bases from J, with 20 bases in between. Per the germline V gene, CDR1 is MNHEY and CDR2 is SVGAGI. This CDR3 has 16 residues.

Only one count was recorded for this clone. V gene TRBV30 combines with J gene TRBJ2-7; D possibly corresponds to TRBD2 (5 bases). V lost 4 bases and J 0 bases, leaving 16 bases between the germline ends. The CDR3 consists of 15 residues. Germline V gene lookup returns CDR1 GTSNPN and CDR2 SVGIG (reference sequence). CDR3 nucleotide sequence: TGTGCCTGGACGCCCAGGACTGAAAGCTCCTACGAGCAGTACTTC. Its translation: CAWTPRTESSYEQYF.

This clone has a single count. This rearrangement joins TRBV6-5 to TRBJ2-7; the D gene is possibly TRBD2 (6 bases). The CDR3 covers 15 residues. Germline CDR1 is MNHEY and CDR2 is SVGAGI. With 2 bases removed from V and 0 bases from J, the gap between germline ends came to 11 bases. The CDR3 coding sequence is TGTGCCAGCAGTTACGGAGGGGCTTACTCCTACGAGCAGTACTTC. Amino acids: CASSYGGAYSYEQYF.

This clone was counted a single time. The V and J genes are TRBV15 and TRBJ2-7; D not certain. Per germline, CDR1 LNHNV and CDR2 YYDKDF (reference sequence). Trimming removed 0 bases at V and 6 bases at J, with 15 bases between. CDR3 length: 15 amino acids. CDR3 amino acids: CATSRDGRFPSEQYF. The CDR3 region has the DNA TGTGCCACCAGCAGAGATGGCAGGTTTCCGTCCGAGCAGTACTTC.

This chain links TRBV5-1 with TRBJ1-2; TRBD1 matches 8 bases. CDR3 length: 15 amino acids. After removal of 7 bases from V and 2 bases from J, the junction contained 10 bases not matched to a gene. Germline V gene lookup returns CDR1 SGHRS and CDR2 YFSETQ. The CDR3 region is CASGSEGQGNYGYTF. In DNA, the CDR3 is TGCGCCAGCGGATCCGAAGGACAGGGCAACTATGGCTACACCTTC.

This chain connects TRBV4-3 to TRBJ1-4, with D perhaps matching TRBD1 (5 bases). The CDR3 has 15 amino acids. Germline CDR1 and CDR2: LGHNA and YSLEER. Trimming took off 0 bases at V and 7 bases at J, with 12 bases between the two ends. CDR3 residues: CASSQDTGWSEKLFF. DNA for the CDR3: TGCGCCAGCAGCCAAGATACAGGCTGGAGTGAAAAACTGTTTTTT.